The 16 T cell receptor beta chains listed next were all sequenced from one sample in a study of blood T cells in healthy people across ages. PCR was performed a second time for roughly 7 to 12 cycles using a sample-barcoded 5' primer and a J-beta primer mix. TCRdb reprocessed the 5' RACE reads with MiXCR, giving one entry per CDR3 protein. Seen here are some 1 million distinct CDR3 sequences, 35% to 55% observed once, and the top ten hold under 20%. Sequences were obtained from blood. The receptors come from a woman aged 60 to 75 in good health.

The chain is built from TRBV27 and TRBJ2-7; 11 nucleotides align to TRBD2. V shed 5 bases and J 10 bases; nucleotides not matched to a gene: 19. Germline V lookup: CDR1 MNHEY, CDR2 SMNVEV (reference sequence). The CDR3 contains 17 residues. CDR3 region: CASSGFSGRDLKGIQYF. The CDR3 DNA reads TGTGCCAGCAGTGGCTTTAGCGGGAGGGACCTCAAAGGGATTCAGTACTTC.

This chain connects TRBV10-3 to TRBJ2-3; TRBD2 might be the D (6 bases). Germline CDR1 and CDR2: ENHRY and SYGVKD. The CDR3 totals 17 residues. Trimming left V 4 bases short and J 5 bases short, with 22 bases between. CDR3 in DNA: TGTGCCATCAGTGGGTCGATAAGCGGCGGAGGGCTAGATACGCAGTATTTT. Its protein product is CAISGSISGGGLDTQYF.

This clonotype was found once. The chain combines TRBV27 with TRBJ2-5; 14 bases match TRBD2. The J call is in doubt because the DNA end fits TRBJ2-7 better. Germline assignment: CDR1 MNHEY and CDR2 SMNVEV (reference sequence). The CDR3 consists of 17 residues. The CDR3 reads CASSLAGTGLAGAEQYF. As DNA, the CDR3 is TGTGCCAGCAGTTTAGCCGGGACGGGACTAGCGGGAGCCGAGCAGTACTTC.

J is TRBJ2-7 and V is TRBV18; 10 nucleotides line up with TRBD2. Germline loops: CDR1 KGHSH, CDR2 LQKENI. Losses at the gene ends were 4 bases for V and 5 bases for J; bases not matched to a gene: 8. The CDR3 runs to 15 residues. The CDR3: CASSRRTSGVDEQYF. The DNA of the CDR3 is TGTGCCAGCTCACGACGGACTAGCGGAGTCGACGAGCAGTACTTC.

The chain is built from TRBV24-1 and TRBJ2-5; 10 bases agree with TRBD1. The CDR3 consists of 16 residues. Unmatched junction bases numbered 14, after V lost 3 bases and J lost 11 bases. CDR1 and CDR2 (germline): KGHDR, SFDVKD. Here the CDR3 reads CATSDGRDRGYNEQYF. For the CDR3, the DNA is TGTGCCACCAGTGATGGCCGGGACAGGGGCTACAATGAGCAGTACTTC.

The chain links TRBV14 to TRBJ1-2; D call uncertain. This CDR3 region has 13 residues. Germline-derived CDR1 and CDR2 are SGHDN and FVKESK. Trimming removed 2 bases at V and 4 bases at J, with 8 bases between. Here the CDR3 DNA reads TGTGCCAGCAGCCAAAGAGGGATCTATGGCTACACCTTC. As protein: CASSQRGIYGYTF.

This rearrangement joins TRBV29-1 to TRBJ2-7; 9 bases align to TRBD1. J was trimmed by 0 bases and V by 0 bases; bases with no gene match: 3. The length of the CDR3 is 15 residues. Germline CDR1 and CDR2: SQVTM and ANQGSEA. The chain's CDR3 is CSVEDKDRGSYEQYF. The CDR3 DNA reads as TGCAGCGTTGAAGACAAGGACAGGGGCTCCTACGAGCAGTACTTC.

The chain carries TRBV5-6 and TRBJ2-1, with D perhaps matching TRBD2 (5 bases). The J call could be wrong; TRBJ2-7 is a better fit for the DNA end. The CDR3 has 17 amino acids. CDR1 is SGHDT and CDR2 is YYEEEE in the germline V gene. CDR3 sequence (DNA): TGTGCCAGCAGCTCGATGACTACTGGACGCCTCTACAATGAGCAGTACTTC. It encodes CASSSMTTGRLYNEQYF.

The V and J genes are TRBV19 and TRBJ1-2, with D perhaps matching TRBD1 (6 bases). The CDR3 extends over 14 amino acids. The V gene's germline CDR1 is LNHDA and CDR2 SQIVND (reference sequence). Trimming pared 4 bases from V and 3 bases from J, leaving 12 bases between. CDR3 sequence reads: CASSRYGGDYGYTF. In nucleotides, the CDR3 is TGTGCCAGTAGTAGGTATGGGGGCGACTATGGCTACACCTTC.

This clonotype turned up a few times. CDR3 bases: TGCAGCGTTGAATACGGCGACAGACTAGCGGGAGAGGAGACCCAGTACTTC. Translation gives CSVEYGDRLAGEETQYF. The rearrangement uses TRBV29-1 and TRBJ2-5; 12 bases match TRBD2. The CDR3 has 17 amino acids. CDR1 is SQVTM and CDR2 is ANQGSEA in the germline V gene. V shed 2 bases, J shed 5 bases, and the junction held 12 bases outside the gene matches. The whole variable domain, remainder taken from reference TRBV29-1 and TRBJ2-5, is SAVISQKPSRDICQRGTSLTIQCQVDSQVTMMFWYRQQPGQSLTLIATANQGSEATYESGFVIDKFPISRPNLTFSTLTVSNMSPEDSSIYLCSVEYGDRLAGEETQYFGPGTRLLVL.

The rearrangement uses TRBV6-4 and TRBJ2-7; D remains unclear. This CDR3 is built from 15 residues. V lost 2 bases and J 3 bases, leaving 14 bases between the germline ends. Germline V gene sequence: CDR1 MRHNA, CDR2 SNTAGT. The CDR3 is CASSDSWVSSYEQYF. CDR3 coding DNA: TGTGCCAGCAGTGACAGTTGGGTCTCTAGCTACGAGCAGTACTTC.

This clonotype came up a few times. The V gene is TRBV5-1, the J gene TRBJ2-5; D unresolved. V was trimmed by 4 bases and J by 7 bases, leaving 11 bases between them. The CDR3 extends over 12 amino acids. Germline-derived CDR1 and CDR2 are SGHRS and YFSETQ. The CDR3 coding sequence is TGCGCCAGCAGCCGGAAGACGGGGACCCAGTACTTC. Encoded protein: CASSRKTGTQYF.

As for this clonotype: This clone may be a read error of a much larger clone one base away. The chain is built from TRBV5-1 and TRBJ2-1, with 13 bases matching TRBD2. From germline, CDR1 is SGHRS and CDR2 YFSETQ. V was clipped by 4 bases and J by 8 bases; unmatched bases: 6. The CDR3 contains 15 residues. In DNA, the CDR3 is TGCGCCAGCAGCGCGACTAGCGGGAGGTACGATGAGCAGTTCTTC. This encodes CASSATSGRYDEQFF.

V and J are TRBV10-3 and TRBJ2-1, with 13 nucleotides matching TRBD2. The DNA matches TRBJ2-7 better at its end, which makes the J call doubtful. This CDR3 spans 17 amino acids. Germline values: CDR1 ENHRY, CDR2 SYGVKD. As DNA, the CDR3 is TGTGCCATCAGCGGGACTAGCGGGGTTTCCCCGGGAAATGAGCAGTACTTC. Translating gives CAISGTSGVSPGNEQYF.

The chain's CDR3 is CSVPEVGGAQYF. The CDR3 bases are TGCAGCGTCCCTGAGGTGGGAGGTGCGCAGTATTTT. V and J are TRBV29-1 and TRBJ2-3, with D tentatively TRBD2 (6 bases). The CDR3 has 12 amino acids. CDR1 is SQVTM and CDR2 is ANQGSEA in the germline V gene. Trimming left V 6 bases short and J 10 bases short, with 17 bases between.

This clonotype was seen a handful of times. The V gene is TRBV20-1, the J gene TRBJ2-5; no clear D. CDR1 DFQATT and CDR2 SNEGSKA come from the germline V gene (reference sequence). Trimming shortened V by 5 bases and J by 5 bases, and 12 bases separated the two germline ends. The CDR3 extends over 12 amino acids. DNA of the CDR3: TGCAGTGCTCCGGGTAATCAGGAGACCCAGTACTTC. It yields the protein CSAPGNQETQYF.